The following is a T cell receptor (beta chain) sequence with its context. Its specificity is unknown. The sample, about 9.2 milliliters of peripheral blood, was drawn from each donor. The data originate from a study of blood T cells in healthy people across ages. It was with a sample-barcoded 5' primer and a J-beta primer mix that a second PCR of about 7 to 12 cycles was run. TCRdb re-called the 5' RACE reads through MiXCR, storing one row per CDR3 protein. The data show roughly 2 million distinct CDR3 sequences, with approximately 50% seen just once and approximately 2.1% held by the top ten. General study points: Higher diversity, along with more naive CD4+ cells, distinguished long-lived donors from aged donors.

This receptor was taken from a woman aged 40-49 years in good health. The sequenced material came from blood.

Here the CDR3 DNA reads TGTGCCAGCACCCGAGGGGGTTGGGCAGATACGCAGTATTTT. It translates to CASTRGGWADTQYF. The chain links TRBV7-9 to TRBJ2-3; TRBD1 might be the D (6 bases). This CDR3 is built from 14 residues. Per germline, CDR1 SEHNR and CDR2 FQNEAQ (reference sequence). Trimming shortened V by 7 bases and J by 4 bases, and 15 bases separated the two germline ends.